This TCR beta chain was captured by sequencing in a study of blood T cell repertoires in COVID-19 (dated by TCRdb to about 2020). Broadly, across the study: Samples from collaborators originated in the United States, Italy and Spain and spanned both the acute and convalescent phases of COVID-19. The prospective study material was composed of cDNA or gDNA derived from T cells, B-cell-depleted T cells, or PBMCs. The dataset comprised deeply sampled blood TCRbeta repertoires from subjects exposed to, actively infected with, or recovered from COVID-19. The repertoires were released in a freely available public database intended as a resource for research on the immune response to SARS-CoV-2. The samples were drawn from the first 160 participants of the ongoing ImmuneRACE study and from roughly 1,300 subjects provided by 6 global collaborators. The sample metadata nearly always contained a de-identified subject ID, COVID-19 status, age in years and sex. Where available, HLA class I and class II types were obtained from metadata supplied by the sample provider rather than from assay-based typing. Broad study findings and their caveats: How much clinical and demographic metadata was included differed by source and by participant, and the metadata was provided uncurated.

According to the germline V gene, CDR1 reads SGHRS and CDR2 reads YFSETQ. The CDR3 contains 14 residues, cysteine and phenylalanine counted. CDR3 DNA only is kept here, 42 bases in frame from base 1. Trimming accounts for 3 bases at V and 2 bases at J, while the number of junction bases matched to no gene is 4. The collaborating institutions used their own protocols to collect whole blood in K2EDTA tubes. For TCRbeta analysis, collaborator samples were shipped as frozen whole blood, as isolated PBMCs, or as DNA extracted from either sample type. TCRbeta CDR3 regions were amplified from genomic DNA by means of the immunoSEQ Assay, a bias-controlled multiplex PCR. The original methods were these. Nucleated cell counts per sample were estimated from amplification of reference gene primers within the assay. Sequence reads were collapsed and filtered to measure the absolute abundance of every unique TCRbeta CDR3 rearrangement. For each sample, productive Simpson clonality was calculated as the square root of Simpson's diversity index across productive rearrangements. The table comes from immuneACCESS by way of TCRdb, which keeps in-frame sequences with V and J called. Part of the clones is missing from these tables; in studies checked, under half for an unresolved V gene and the rest for unknown reasons. V and J calls plus clone size are reproduced from that table; the DNA served to infer D and trimming. The sample table shows some 45,000 clones, and about 85% are seen once. In total, the top ten clones hold 25% to 35% of the sample.

This clone was observed once. The specificity of this receptor is unknown. Nothing much larger sits one base from this clone, and base qualities are not available. Sequenced input: peripheral blood. The receptor chain draws on TRBV5-1 and TRBJ1-1; 7 middle bases align to TRBD1. This receptor was identified in a woman of 80 years or more with acute or convalescent COVID-19. In nucleotides, the sequence is TGCGCCAGCAGCTGGTCAGGGGGTAACACTGAAGCTTTCTTT. Translated, it reads CASSWSGGNTEAFF.